The sequence of this TCR beta chain was determined in a study of response to subunit inactivated influenza vaccine. From the RT-PCR reads, TCRdb called clonotypes with MiXCR, one entry per CDR3 protein. The data contain around 570,000 distinct CDR3 sequences, approximately 10% of them singletons. Germline assignment: CDR1 SGHRS and CDR2 YFSETQ. V lost 1 base, J lost 7 bases, and 10 bases stayed unmatched. The length of the CDR3 is 17 residues. These data were likewise used in another study, on T cells expressing NK-cell markers. That paper adds: It was by 5'RACE template switching with UMIs that TCR beta cDNA was made. Each TCR beta repertoire originated in sorted T cells that were CD3+CD56+NKG2C+, CD3+CD56+NKG2C- or CD3+CD56-NKG2C+. Serological testing identified most of the eight sequenced donors as HCMV-seropositive and one as seronegative.

This sequence was found in a man aged 45 to 65 who received an inactivated influenza vaccine. The input for sequencing was PBMCs from blood, taken on the day of vaccination. The chain recombines TRBV5-1 with TRBJ2-1, with 11 bases lining up with TRBD2. CDR3 in DNA: TGCGCCAGCAGCTTGCGAGTAGCGGGAGGGCCGGGGAATGAGCAGTTCTTC. Translated, it gives CASSLRVAGGPGNEQFF.